This T cell receptor (beta chain) was captured in a study of T cells expressing NK-cell markers. The length of the CDR3 is 16 residues. CDR1 is MGHRA, CDR2 YSYEKL, per germline. TCRdb reprocessed the 5' RACE reads and reports one entry per CDR3 protein, with no DNA. This listing includes some 410,000 distinct CDR3 sequences. The receptor's source is a woman between 18 and 75 years old in good health. The V gene is TRBV4-1, the J gene TRBJ1-5; TCRdb's D gene call, TRBD1, goes unchecked for lack of DNA. The material sequenced was blood T cells: a sorted CD56 or NKG2C T cell subset, CD4+ or CD8+ T cells, or bulk PBMC T cells (not recorded which). The CDR3 sequence is CASSQVGRGRDQPQHF.